This TCR beta chain was captured by sequencing in a study of beta chain features in type 1 diabetes. Across the study: Patients looked much like healthy donors when it came to age, gender and cell yields. Study-wide results and limits: TCRB CDR3s were moderately but significantly shorter in Type 1 diabetes patients in all four CD4+ subsets. Researchers caution that PCR might favor shorter templates, equally among patients and controls. A cDNA-based sequencing approach could over-represent cells with high TCR expression.

Expressed TCRB transcripts were sequenced, since all the RNA that had been isolated was reverse transcribed. TCRdb's table, derived via immunoSEQ multiplex PCR, lists solely in-frame clones and lacks some. The sample consists of some 110,000 clones, 16% of them appearing once. Around 110 mL of blood, on average, came from one heparinised draw per donor. Of note for this clone: The antigen is undetermined.

With 5 bases removed from V and 0 bases from J, the gap between germline ends came to 12 bases. The CDR3 contains 15 residues. Germline V gene lookup returns CDR1 SNHLY and CDR2 FYNNEI. This chain connects TRBV2 to TRBJ2-3, with a weak D call TRBD1 (6 bases). The sequence was collected from a man aged 25 to 40 with type 1 diabetes. What was sequenced was central memory CD4+ T cells from blood. The CDR3 loop is CASSRDTASTDTQYF. CDR3 bases: TGTGCCAGCAGTCGGGACACTGCTAGCACAGATACGCAGTATTTT.